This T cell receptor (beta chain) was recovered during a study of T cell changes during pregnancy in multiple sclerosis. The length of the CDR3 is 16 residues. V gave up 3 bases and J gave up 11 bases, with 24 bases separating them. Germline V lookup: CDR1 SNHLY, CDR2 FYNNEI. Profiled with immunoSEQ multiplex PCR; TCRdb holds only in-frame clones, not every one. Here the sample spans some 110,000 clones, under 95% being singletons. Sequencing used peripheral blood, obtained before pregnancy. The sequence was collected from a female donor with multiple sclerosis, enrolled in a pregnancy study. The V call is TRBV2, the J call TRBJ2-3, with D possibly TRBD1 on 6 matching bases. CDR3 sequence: CASSDVPLLGGVGQYF. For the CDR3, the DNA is TGTGCCAGCAGTGACGTCCCCCTTTTAGGGGGTGTTGGGCAGTATTTT. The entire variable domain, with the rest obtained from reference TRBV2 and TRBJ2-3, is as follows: EPEVTQTPSHQVTQMGQEVILRCVPISNHLYFYWYRQILGQKVEFLVSFYNNEISEKSEIFDDQFSVERPDGSNFTLKIRSTKLEDSAMYFCASSDVPLLGGVGQYFGPGTRLTVL.